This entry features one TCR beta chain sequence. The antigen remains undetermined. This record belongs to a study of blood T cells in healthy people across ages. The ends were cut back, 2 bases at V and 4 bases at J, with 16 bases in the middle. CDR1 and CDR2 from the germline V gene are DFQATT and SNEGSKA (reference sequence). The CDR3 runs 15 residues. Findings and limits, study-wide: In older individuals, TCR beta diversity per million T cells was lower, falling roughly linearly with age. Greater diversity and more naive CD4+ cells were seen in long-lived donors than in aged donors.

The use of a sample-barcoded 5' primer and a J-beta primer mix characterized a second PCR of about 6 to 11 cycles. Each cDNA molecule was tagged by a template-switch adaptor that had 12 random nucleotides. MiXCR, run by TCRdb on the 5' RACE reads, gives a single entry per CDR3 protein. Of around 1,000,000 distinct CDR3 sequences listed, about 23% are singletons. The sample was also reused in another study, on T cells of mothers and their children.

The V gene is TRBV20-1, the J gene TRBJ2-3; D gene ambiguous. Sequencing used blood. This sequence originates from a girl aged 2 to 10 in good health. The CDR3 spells CSARSYDVVADTQYF. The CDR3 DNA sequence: TGCAGTGCTAGATCATACGACGTGGTTGCAGATACGCAGTATTTT.